This T cell receptor (beta chain) was recorded in a study of shared clonotypes between healthy human individuals. Study results and caveats: An expected dependence of interdonor clonotype sharing on sequencing depth was noted.

This clone was seen once. What it recognizes is unknown. This CDR3 is 14 amino acids long. Germline assignment: CDR1 MDHEN and CDR2 SYDVKM. The germline V and J ends were trimmed by 10 bases and 1 base, with 17 bases remaining between them. Generated by immunoSEQ multiplex PCR, the TCRdb table keeps only in-frame clones and is missing some. The table has roughly 500,000 clones, roughly 80% seen once. Sample: PBMCs. The receptor comes from a woman aged 40 to 49 in good health. Some clones in this sample may be carry-over from other donors' samples. The rearrangement uses TRBV28 and TRBJ2-7; no clear D gene. CDR3 region: CATSALGISYEQYF. CDR3 coding DNA: TGTGCCACGAGCGCTTTGGGGATTTCCTACGAGCAGTACTTC.